This T cell receptor beta chain was identified during a study of regulatory T cells in long-lasting Graves disease. Study-wide points: Persistent patients had a count of shared public clonotypes (2,741) that exceeded that of new patients (approximately 920). TRBV28, TRBJ1-2 and TRBJ2-5 emerged as the favored segments in persistent disease. TCR diversity was lower in persistent Graves' patients than in newly diagnosed ones.

In its sample, this clonotype was seen a few times. Its antigen is undetermined. Sequencing libraries for TCR beta were prepared with iRepertoire HTBI primers and Arm-PCR of CDR3 regions. How the authors handled the data: In the combined samples, roughly 62 TRBV and more than twelve TRBJ segments were identified. TCRdb re-called the multiplex PCR reads through MiXCR, storing one row per CDR3 protein. TCRdb assigned the V and J calls; the authors' analysis was not used. The sample records 300,000 to 400,000 distinct CDR3 sequences, 15% to 17% being singletons. The V end lost 5 bases, the J end lost 6 bases, and 7 bases lay between the germline ends. The CDR3 is made up of 12 amino acids. Indicated time point: newly diagnosed GD, antithyroid drugs for less than 3 months. Generation of the TCR library employed RNA extracted from PBMCs.

The specimen comprised peripheral blood mononuclear cells (PBMCs), sampled at new diagnosis, from a patient treated with antithyroid drugs. The chain links TRBV12-3 or TRBV12-4 to TRBJ2-2; D gene ambiguous. This clonotype originated in a female donor with Graves disease. The CDR3 coding sequence is TGTGCCAGCAGTCGACGGCCCGGGGAGCTGTTTTTT. It encodes CASSRRPGELFF.